This passage covers 32 T cell receptor beta chains from one sample sequenced in a study of cytomegalovirus exposure and HLA in healthy donors. The study ran its PCR with 60 Vbeta and 13 Jbeta primers. The repertoire was sequenced with immunoSEQ multiplex PCR; TCRdb's copy has only in-frame clones and lacks some. The sample lists around 130,000 clones, 75% to 90% occurring once. The sequenced sample consisted of PBMCs. These receptors were collected from a female donor in good health and CMV-seronegative.

The rearrangement joins TRBV7-6 to TRBJ2-3, with D possibly matching TRBD2 (5 bases). Germline loops: CDR1 SGHVS, CDR2 FNYEAQ. The germline V and J ends were trimmed by 5 bases and 2 bases, with 17 bases remaining between them. The CDR3 is made up of 16 amino acids. CDR3 sequence: CASSPRLALATDTQYF. The CDR3, as DNA: TGTGCCAGCAGCCCGCGTCTAGCACTTGCCACAGATACGCAGTATTTT.

The gene calls are TRBV15 and TRBJ2-7, with D perhaps matching TRBD1 (6 bases). V was pared by 5 bases and J by 7 bases, with 21 bases between. The germline gives CDR1 LNHNV, CDR2 YYDKDF (reference sequence). The CDR3 is made up of 15 amino acids. CDR3: CATSGSAGAPREQYF. CDR3 nucleotides: TGTGCCACCAGCGGCTCTGCAGGGGCGCCGAGGGAGCAGTACTTC. The full variable domain, in which reference TRBV15 and TRBJ2-7 provide the parts outside the CDR3, is DAMVIQNPRYQVTQFGKPVTLSCSQTLNHNVMYWYQQKSSQAPKLLFHYYDKDFNNEADTPDNFQSRRPNTSFCFLDIRSPGLGDTAMYLCATSGSAGAPREQYFGPGTRLTVT.

This clone was seen only a few times. The chain links TRBV10-1 to TRBJ2-5; D gene ambiguous. Near its end, the DNA agrees better with TRBJ2-7, so the J call may be wrong. CDR1 is WNHNN and CDR2 is SYGVQD in the germline V gene (reference sequence). This CDR3 region has 15 residues. The CDR3 region is CASSESPSLLSEQYF. The CDR3 nucleotides read TGCGCCAGCAGTGAGTCCCCGAGTCTACTTAGCGAGCAGTACTTC.

This chain uses TRBV27 with TRBJ2-7, with 9 bases lining up with TRBD1. The trim removed 5 bases at V and 4 bases at J, leaving 9 bases unmatched. The CDR3 runs 15 residues. Germline V gene lookup returns CDR1 MNHEY and CDR2 SMNVEV (reference sequence). The CDR3 DNA follows: TGTGCCAGCAGTCCTAACCGGGACAGGGATTACGAGCAGTACTTC. As protein: CASSPNRDRDYEQYF.

V is TRBV28 and J is TRBJ1-4; TRBD1 agrees at 10 bases. Germline V lookup: CDR1 MDHEN, CDR2 SYDVKM. The CDR3 has 14 residues. V gave up 4 bases and J gave up 8 bases; unmatched junction bases: 4. The CDR3 protein is CASSSGTGVEKLFF. CDR3 nucleotides: TGTGCCAGCAGTTCCGGGACAGGGGTAGAAAAACTGTTTTTT.

A word on this clone: Other DNA sequences from this sample encode an identical CDR3 as well. This chain connects TRBV27 to TRBJ1-2; D possibly corresponds to TRBD1 (5 bases). The germline CDR1 and CDR2 sequences are MNHEY and SMNVEV (reference sequence). This CDR3 region has 13 residues. The V end lost 2 bases, the J end lost 1 base, and 5 bases lay between the germline ends. The CDR3 DNA sequence: TGTGCCAGCAGTTTACAGGGTAACTATGGCTACACCTTC. Translation gives CASSLQGNYGYTF.

The gene calls are TRBV21-1 and TRBJ2-1; the D call TRBD2 from the table was never checked on the DNA. TRBV21-1 is a pseudogene segment. The CDR3 totals 16 residues. The CDR3: CASSWGTSGSNNEQFF. The CDR3 DNA reads TGTGCCAGCAGCTGGGGGACTAGCGGGAGTAACAATGAGCAGTTCTTC.

The chain uses TRBV28 and TRBJ2-1, with D possibly TRBD1 on 6 matching bases. Trimming stripped 3 bases from V and 7 bases from J, with 19 bases between. This CDR3 is built from 16 residues. From germline, CDR1 is MDHEN and CDR2 SYDVKM. CDR3 DNA: TGTGCCAGCAGTTTGAGCGGAAGGGGGACCCCGAATGAGCAGTTCTTC. Translated, it gives CASSLSGRGTPNEQFF.

This clone was observed once. The chain carries TRBV6-1 and TRBJ2-1; 7 bases match TRBD1. There are 13 residues in the CDR3. Germline-derived CDR1 and CDR2 are MNHNS and SASEGT. Unmatched junction bases numbered 3, after V lost 6 bases and J lost 4 bases. The CDR3 region has the DNA TGTGCCAGCAGAAGACAGGGTTACAATGAGCAGTTCTTC. Translating it yields CASRRQGYNEQFF.

This chain joins TRBV7-9 and TRBJ1-1; 8 nucleotides align to TRBD1. This CDR3 has 15 residues. The junction had 4 bases not matched to a gene; V was cut back by 4 bases and J by 0 bases. Germline V gene data show CDR1 as SEHNR and CDR2 as FQNEAQ (reference sequence). CDR3 in amino acids: CASSSQGAVNTEAFF. The CDR3 DNA reads TGTGCCAGCAGCTCGCAGGGGGCGGTGAACACTGAAGCTTTCTTT.

In this sample, this clone turned up once. This chain links TRBV7-9 with TRBJ1-1; 7 nucleotides agree with TRBD1. Germline V gene sequence: CDR1 SEHNR, CDR2 FQNEAQ (reference sequence). The V gene end was trimmed by 4 bases and the J gene end by 6 bases; junction bases not matched to a gene: 11. This CDR3 is 15 amino acids long. The CDR3 sequence: CASSSWTGPEPEAFF. The CDR3 DNA sequence: TGTGCCAGCAGCTCCTGGACAGGTCCGGAGCCTGAAGCTTTCTTT.

The chain employs TRBV28 and TRBJ1-5, with D tentatively TRBD1 (6 bases). The CDR3 extends over 17 amino acids. Trimming pared 4 bases from V and 0 bases from J, leaving 16 bases between. CDR1 and CDR2 (germline): MDHEN, SYDVKM. CDR3 protein: CASSSLVTGYSNQPQHF. As DNA, the CDR3 is TGTGCCAGCAGTTCTCTTGTGACAGGCTATAGCAATCAGCCCCAGCATTTT.

The chain links TRBV6-6 to TRBJ2-3, with D perhaps matching TRBD2 (5 bases). CDR3 length: 15 residues. Germline CDR1 reads MNHNY; CDR2 reads SVGAGI (reference sequence). V was trimmed by 0 bases and J by 0 bases, leaving 7 bases between them. CDR3 nucleotide sequence: TGTGCCAGCAGTTACTCATCGGGGAGCACAGATACGCAGTATTTT. This gives the protein CASSYSSGSTDTQYF.

The chain is built from TRBV6-5 and TRBJ1-2, with 7 bases that match TRBD1. With 4 bases clipped from V and 2 bases from J, the junction kept 1 base outside the gene matches. Germline CDR1 and CDR2: MNHEY and SVGAGI. The CDR3 loop spans 13 amino acids. The CDR3, as DNA: TGTGCCAGCAGTTGGGACAGCAACTATGGCTACACCTTC. It specifies CASSWDSNYGYTF.

V and J are TRBV5-1 and TRBJ2-2; D is undetermined. This CDR3 has 15 residues. V was shortened by 3 bases and J by 4 bases, with 13 bases between the two germline ends. The germline V gene encodes CDR1 SGHRS and CDR2 YFSETQ. The CDR3 here is CASSSYDPGTGELFF. In nucleotides, the CDR3 is TGCGCCAGCAGCTCTTACGACCCAGGCACCGGGGAGCTGTTTTTT.

As concerns this clone: The sample carries other DNA sequences with the same CDR3. The V and J genes are TRBV6-5 and TRBJ1-2; TRBD1 matches 9 bases. Per germline, CDR1 MNHEY and CDR2 SVGAGI. Trimming took 4 bases from V and 3 from J; bases not matched to a gene: 6. This CDR3 is 15 amino acids long. CDR3 residues: CASSLGQGFDYGYTF. Written as DNA, the CDR3 is TGTGCCAGCAGTTTGGGACAGGGCTTCGACTATGGCTACACCTTC.

The chain uses TRBV10-3 and TRBJ2-1; D possibly corresponds to TRBD2 (6 bases). The CDR3 covers 14 residues. With 3 bases removed from V and 2 bases from J, the gap between germline ends came to 8 bases. CDR1 and CDR2 (germline): ENHRY, SYGVKD. The CDR3 coding sequence is TGTGCCATCAGTGACGCGGGGACCTACAATGAGCAGTTCTTC. It yields the protein CAISDAGTYNEQFF.

The chain is built from TRBV2 and TRBJ1-5; weak D call: TRBD1 (6 bases). There are 14 residues in the CDR3. CDR1 SNHLY and CDR2 FYNNEI come from the germline V gene. V gave up 7 bases and J gave up 3 bases, with 13 bases separating them. The CDR3 sequence is CASMIDRNNQPQHF. The CDR3 DNA sequence: TGTGCCAGCATGATTGACAGGAACAATCAGCCCCAGCATTTT. Full variable domain (rest looked up from reference TRBV2 and TRBJ1-5): EPEVTQTPSHQVTQMGQEVILRCVPISNHLYFYWYRQILGQKVEFLVSFYNNEISEKSEIFDDQFSVERPDGSNFTLKIRSTKLEDSAMYFCASMIDRNNQPQHFGDGTRLSIL.

This chain links TRBV27 with TRBJ1-1; D possibly corresponds to TRBD1 (5 bases). The ends were cut back, 8 bases at V and 0 bases at J, with 13 bases in the middle. The CDR3 runs 14 residues. Looked up from germline, CDR1 is MNHEY and CDR2 is SMNVEV (reference sequence). The CDR3 here is CASRWAGMNTEAFF. The CDR3 coding sequence is TGTGCCAGCCGTTGGGCAGGGATGAACACTGAAGCTTTCTTT.

This rearrangement joins TRBV29-1 to TRBJ2-1, with 9 bases matching TRBD2. V was clipped by 5 bases and J by 4 bases; unmatched bases: 9. The CDR3 consists of 15 residues. Germline lookup yields CDR1 SQVTM and CDR2 ANQGSEA. The CDR3, as DNA: TGCAGCGTTCAGCTCGTAGCGGGAGTTTACAATGAGCAGTTCTTC. Encoded protein: CSVQLVAGVYNEQFF.

This rearrangement joins TRBV30 to TRBJ1-1; 7 bases match TRBD1. Germline CDR1 reads GTSNPN; CDR2 reads SVGIG (reference sequence). The V and J ends lost 0 bases and 3 bases, in that order; junction bases with no gene match: 4. The CDR3 has 14 amino acids. The CDR3 sequence is CAWSVAGGDTEAFF. In DNA form, the CDR3 reads TGTGCCTGGAGTGTGGCAGGGGGTGACACTGAAGCTTTCTTT.

This chain joins TRBV27 and TRBJ1-4; possibly TRBD1 for D (6 bases). Germline assignment: CDR1 MNHEY and CDR2 SMNVEV (reference sequence). V lost 4 bases and J 5 bases, leaving 17 bases between the germline ends. The CDR3 spans 16 residues. CDR3 coding DNA: TGTGCCAGCAGTTCCGGCCCACAGGGCCTAAATGAAAAACTGTTTTTT. Its protein is CASSSGPQGLNEKLFF. The whole variable domain, filled in from reference TRBV27 and TRBJ1-4, reads EAQVTQNPRYLITVTGKKLTVTCSQNMNHEYMSWYRQDPGLGLRQIYYSMNVEVTDKGDVPEGYKVSRKEKRNFPLILESPSPNQTSLYFCASSSGPQGLNEKLFFGSGTQLSVL.

V gene TRBV25-1 combines with J gene TRBJ1-5; 7 bases map to TRBD1. This CDR3 spans 14 amino acids. Germline V gives CDR1 MGHDK, CDR2 SYGVNS. With V trimmed by 3 bases and J by 7 bases, 6 bases remained unmatched. In DNA, the CDR3 is TGTGCCAGCAGTGACTTCGACAGGGTGCAGCCCCAGCATTTT. Translated: CASSDFDRVQPQHF.

This chain uses TRBV28 with TRBJ1-2, with TRBD1 identical over 7 bases. Germline V gene sequence: CDR1 MDHEN, CDR2 SYDVKM. The CDR3 length is 12 residues. V dropped 5 bases and J dropped 4; count of bases not matched to a gene: 1. CDR3 protein: CASSGTVYGYTF. The CDR3 DNA follows: TGTGCCAGCAGTGGGACAGTCTATGGCTACACCTTC.

This rearrangement joins TRBV11-2 to TRBJ1-3, with no clear D. The V end was cut by 5 bases, the J end by 0 bases, with 23 bases between. This CDR3 contains 19 residues. Looked up from germline, CDR1 is SGHAT and CDR2 is FQNNGV. The CDR3 loop is CASSRSQAVEGFSGNTIYF. The CDR3 region has the DNA TGTGCCAGCAGCCGAAGCCAGGCGGTTGAGGGTTTCTCTGGAAACACCATATATTTT.

The chain recombines TRBV27 with TRBJ2-1; 13 bases are a match to TRBD2. This CDR3 is built from 22 residues. Germline V gene data show CDR1 as MNHEY and CDR2 as SMNVEV (reference sequence). The ends lost 2 bases at V and 7 bases at J; junction bases unmatched: 23. The CDR3 DNA follows: TGTGCCAGCAGTTTAGAGGGGATACGGGCTGGACTAGCGGGAGCATGGAGGAATGAGCAGTTCTTC. Protein sequence: CASSLEGIRAGLAGAWRNEQFF.

This chain links TRBV2 with TRBJ1-5; D is perhaps TRBD1 (5 bases). The CDR3 contains 12 residues. Germline V gene data show CDR1 as SNHLY and CDR2 as FYNNEI. The DNA for the CDR3 is TGTGCAGCGGGACGTAGCAATCAGCCCCAGCATTTT. This codes for CAAGRSNQPQHF. The full variable domain, in which reference TRBV2 and TRBJ1-5 provide the parts outside the CDR3, is EPEVTQTPSHQVTQMGQEVILRCVPISNHLYFYWYRQILGQKVEFLVSFYNNEISEKSEIFDDQFSVERPDGSNFTLKIRSTKLEDSAMYFCAAGRSNQPQHFGDGTRLSIL.

The chain has TRBV2 and TRBJ1-1; unclear D gene. In germline, CDR1 is SNHLY, CDR2 FYNNEI. This CDR3 has 11 amino acids. V lost 8 bases and J lost 8, with 12 bases in between. The CDR3 protein is CASGTNSEAFF. CDR3 nucleotide sequence: TGTGCCAGCGGAACGAACAGCGAAGCTTTCTTT.

The rearrangement joins TRBV5-1 to TRBJ1-2, with 12 bases identical to TRBD1. After removal of 5 bases from V and 4 bases from J, the junction contained 3 bases not matched to a gene. The germline V gene has CDR1 SGHRS and CDR2 YFSETQ. The CDR3 runs to 14 residues. The CDR3 DNA sequence: TGCGCCAGCAGGGGACAGGGGGCGAGCTATGGCTACACCTTC. This translates into CASRGQGASYGYTF.

The chain employs TRBV2 and TRBJ2-5, with no clear D. Trimming stripped 1 base from V and 1 base from J, with 7 bases between. The CDR3 is made up of 14 amino acids. Germline-derived CDR1 and CDR2 are SNHLY and FYNNEI. CDR3 in amino acids: CASSEGLPQETQYF. The DNA of the CDR3 is TGTGCCAGCAGTGAAGGACTCCCCCAAGAGACCCAGTACTTC.

The genes are TRBV10-1 and TRBJ2-1; D uncertain. Germline V gene data show CDR1 as WNHNN and CDR2 as SYGVQD (reference sequence). Between the trimmed V and J ends, which lost 0 bases and 5 bases, there was a span of 2 bases. CDR3 length equals 12 residues. Here the CDR3 reads CASSESNNEQFF. The DNA of the CDR3 is TGCGCCAGCAGTGAGTCCAACAATGAGCAGTTCTTC.

This sequence joins TRBV6-5 and TRBJ2-1; D might be TRBD2 (6 bases). The CDR3 runs 13 residues. Germline loops: CDR1 MNHEY, CDR2 SVGAGI. V was trimmed by 6 bases and J by 7 bases, leaving 13 bases between them. The CDR3 loop reads CASRRTNENEQFF. The CDR3 nucleotides read TGTGCCAGCAGAAGGACTAATGAAAATGAGCAGTTCTTC.